This record covers a single T cell receptor (beta chain). V was pared by 4 bases and J by 4 bases, with 25 bases between. This CDR3 spans 18 amino acids. CDR1 is LNHDA and CDR2 is SQIVND in the germline V gene (reference sequence). The data belong to a study of molecular identifiers for immune sequencing clone quantification. Preparation of the bulk TCR libraries relied on previously described methods and listed TCR primers. From the PCR reads, TCRdb called clonotypes with MiXCR, one entry per CDR3 protein. Among approximately 680,000 distinct CDR3 sequences listed, over 25% were seen once. Sorting defined naive CD8 T cells as CD8+CD4-CCR7+CD45RA+.

J is TRBJ2-5 and V is TRBV19; D gene ambiguous. The sequence derives from a human donor in good health. Some libraries in this study had Jurkat cell RNA spiked in. Sequencing used naive CD8+ T cells from blood, with Jurkat cell RNA spiked in. This sample's subset: FACS-sorted CD8+CD4-CCR7+CD45RA+ naive T cells. CDR3 in amino acids: CASSTLLTPGTETETQYF. The CDR3 nucleotides are TGTGCCAGTAGTACGCTCCTAACGCCGGGCACCGAGACAGAGACCCAGTACTTC.